This T cell receptor beta chain was found in a study of T cell responses to AZD1222 COVID-19 vaccine. The CDR3 has 10 amino acids. V was trimmed by 8 bases and J by 5 bases, leaving 9 bases between them. From germline, CDR1 is DFQATT and CDR2 SNEGSKA (reference sequence). In the case of this clone: Its matching antigen is unknown.

Overall study findings and caveats: Spike regions recognized by vaccine-associated CD4 TCRs spanned the protein, led by 160-218 and 743-854.

The method was immunoSEQ multiplex PCR; TCRdb's version includes in-frame clones alone and lacks a portion of them. The sample holds some 79,000 clones, 60% to 85% seen once. The sequenced sample was peripheral blood, obtained 28 days after the second AZD1222 dose. The chain joins TRBV20-1 to TRBJ1-2; D is ambiguous. The source of this sequence is an adult who received the AZD1222 COVID-19 vaccine. The CDR3 loop reads CSLRLYGYTF. The CDR3 DNA is TGCAGTCTCAGGTTATATGGCTACACCTTC.